This is a list of T cell receptor beta chains from one sample in a study of blood T cell repertoires in COVID-19. Libraries were prepared by immunoSEQ multiplex PCR; TCRdb keeps only in-frame clonotypes and omits some of them. The sample includes 45,000 to 70,000 clones, 82% of them seen just once. Sequenced material: peripheral blood. The receptors originated from a woman of 80 years or more with acute or convalescent COVID-19. Both conserved end residues are part of each CDR3. Each record gives: J gene, clone size, V gene, D gene, CDR3 DNA, CDR3 protein. The D gene is left open where the match is weak. Not all rows give a size; the values are once, few, many and, for expanded clones, a class.

>TRBJ1-6|-|TRBV10-2|-
TGCGCCAGCAGTGAGACTTCACAGGGTTATTCACCCCTCCACTTT
CASSETSQGYSPLHF
>TRBJ2-5|-|TRBV7-8|TRBD1
TGTGCCAGCAGCGCGACCGGACAGGGGCGGGTGGAGACCCAGTACTTC
CASSATGQGRVETQYF
>TRBJ1-5|-|TRBV6-5|TRBD1
TGTGCCAGCAGACGCCGGGACAGTAGCAATCAGCCCCAGCATTTT
CASRRRDSSNQPQHF
>TRBJ1-4|-|TRBV5-1|-
TGCGCCAGCAGCCTAACAGGGACATCTAATGAAAAACTGTTTTTT
CASSLTGTSNEKLFF
>TRBJ1-1|-|TRBV4-1|-
TGCGCCAGCAGCCATAGAGGGGGATTTTACACTGAAGCTTTCTTT
CASSHRGGFYTEAFF
>TRBJ2-1|-|TRBV6-4|TRBD2
TGTGCCAGCAGTGTCGGAGCGGGAGTAGGAGAGCAGTTCTTC
CASSVGAGVGEQFF
>TRBJ2-1|-|TRBV29-1|TRBD1
TGCAGCGTAAGACAGGGGCTTTACAATGAGCAGTTCTTC
CSVRQGLYNEQFF
>TRBJ1-2|few|TRBV19|TRBD1
TGTGCCAGTAGTTTTGAGACAGGGACGTACTATGGCTACACCTTC
CASSFETGTYYGYTF
>TRBJ2-3|-|TRBV6-6|TRBD2
TGTGCCAGCAGTAGATCCGAGCGGGGAACTAGCACAGATACGCAGTATTTT
CASSRSERGTSTDTQYF
>TRBJ2-7|-|TRBV28|TRBD1
TGTGCCAGCAGGACTTATGGGACAGGGGATCCCTACGAGCAGTACTTC
CASRTYGTGDPYEQYF
>TRBJ1-5|-|TRBV30|-
TGTGCCTGGAGTGGGGCAGTTAGCAATCAGCCCCAGCATTTT
CAWSGAVSNQPQHF
>TRBJ2-1|-|TRBV9|-
TGTGCCAGCAGCGAGACTACGGCCCTGGGTAATGAGCAGTTCTTC
CASSETTALGNEQFF
>TRBJ1-1|-|TRBV5-1|-
TGCGCCAGCAGCCCGGAAAGCGCGATGCCCACTGAAGCTTTCTTT
CASSPESAMPTEAFF
>TRBJ1-2|-|TRBV19|-
TGTGCCAGCGAGTTGAAGTGGCAAGGGGCCTATGGCTACACCTTC
CASELKWQGAYGYTF